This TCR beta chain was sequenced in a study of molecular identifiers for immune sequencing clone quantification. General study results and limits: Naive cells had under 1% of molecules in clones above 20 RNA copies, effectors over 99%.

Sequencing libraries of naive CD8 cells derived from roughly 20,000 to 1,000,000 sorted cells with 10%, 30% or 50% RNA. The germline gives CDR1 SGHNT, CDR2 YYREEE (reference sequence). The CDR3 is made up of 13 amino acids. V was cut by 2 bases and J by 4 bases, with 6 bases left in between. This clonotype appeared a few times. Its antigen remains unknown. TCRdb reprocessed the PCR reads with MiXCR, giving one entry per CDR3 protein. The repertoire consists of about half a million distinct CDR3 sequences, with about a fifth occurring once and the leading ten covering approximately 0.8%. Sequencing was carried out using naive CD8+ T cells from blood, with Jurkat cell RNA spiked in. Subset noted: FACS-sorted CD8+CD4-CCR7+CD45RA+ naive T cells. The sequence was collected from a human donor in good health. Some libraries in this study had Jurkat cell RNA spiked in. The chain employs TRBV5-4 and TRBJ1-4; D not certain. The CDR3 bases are TGTGCCAGCAGCTTATCGGTTAATGAAAAACTGTTTTTT. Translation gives CASSLSVNEKLFF.